The clone carrying this TCR beta chain was observed a few times. Methods used by the authors: Quantification of nucleated cells was approximated via reference gene primer amplification. TCRdb keeps only in-frame clones here, not all; method: immunoSEQ multiplex PCR. V, J and clone size reflect that table, while D and trimming were determined from the DNA. The sample carries approximately 160,000 clones, approximately 82% recorded once. This sample was included in a study of blood T cell repertoires in COVID-19. The overall study: The origin of the acute and convalescent COVID-19 samples was the United States, Italy and Spain. T cells, B-cell-depleted T cells, or PBMCs provided the cDNA or gDNA that served as material.

V gave up 6 bases and J gave up 8 bases, with 16 bases separating them. The CDR3 loop spans 13 amino acids. Germline CDR1 is MNHEY and CDR2 is SVGAGI. The rearrangement uses TRBV6-5 and TRBJ1-2; D is perhaps TRBD1 (6 bases). Material: peripheral blood. The clonotype originates from a woman aged 50 to 60 in a cohort sampled during active or convalescent COVID-19. The CDR3 DNA sequence: TGTGCCAGCAGAAGTAGGGAACAGGGAGGCTACACCTTC. Protein product: CASRSREQGGYTF.